Here is one T cell receptor (beta chain) with its context. Its antigen is unknown. V lost 8 bases, J lost 1 base, and 26 bases lay in between. Germline CDR1 is MNHEY and CDR2 is SVGEGT. This CDR3 has 18 amino acids. The record originates from a study of regulatory T cells in long-lasting Graves disease. Regarding the study as a whole: Persistent patients shared more public clonotypes (roughly 2,500) than new patients (about 960).

HTBI primers from iRepertoire and Arm-PCR of CDR3 regions yielded the TCR beta libraries. Each CDR3 protein gets one entry after TCRdb re-called the multiplex PCR reads with MiXCR. The repertoire holds around 460,000 distinct CDR3 sequences, with around a fifth as singletons. Indicated time point: persistent/refractory GD, antithyroid drugs over 5 years with positive TRAb. Construction of the TCR library relied on RNA isolated from PBMCs. This sequence was found in a female donor with Graves disease. Sequencing was performed on peripheral blood mononuclear cells (PBMCs), taken when the disease was refractory, from a patient treated with antithyroid drugs. This chain joins TRBV6-2 or TRBV6-3 and TRBJ1-1; D might be TRBD1 (6 bases). CDR3 nucleotide sequence: TGTGCCAGCGGCATGCCTACCGGACTTGGACAGCCGAACACTGAAGCTTTCTTT. Translation gives CASGMPTGLGQPNTEAFF.